These 29 T cell receptor beta chains originate from one sample sequenced in a study of molecular identifiers for immune sequencing clone quantification. TCRdb re-called the PCR reads with MiXCR, one entry per CDR3 protein. The sample yields about 330,000 distinct CDR3 sequences, 24% seen once. The specimen sequenced was naive CD8+ T cells from blood, with Jurkat cell RNA spiked in. Subset here: FACS-sorted CD8+CD4-CCR7+CD45RA+ naive T cells. The receptors come from a human donor in good health. Some libraries in this study had Jurkat cell RNA spiked in.

This clonotype was counted at least ten times. The CDR3 sequence: CAHRDSSGYTF. CDR3 coding DNA: TGTGCCCATAGGGACAGCTCTGGCTACACCTTC. The J gene is TRBJ1-2, the V gene TRBV30; the match to TRBD1 covers 7 bases. The V gene end was trimmed by 8 bases and the J gene end by 7 bases; junction bases not matched to a gene: 7. This CDR3 is built from 11 residues. Germline loops: CDR1 GTSNPN, CDR2 SVGIG (reference sequence).

The chain combines TRBV20-1 with TRBJ2-5; perhaps TRBD2 as D (6 bases). Germline V gene lookup returns CDR1 DFQATT and CDR2 SNEGSKA (reference sequence). V lost 3 bases and J lost 1, with 9 bases in between. This CDR3 region has 13 residues. CDR3 sequence reads: CSASRDFQETQYF. The CDR3 DNA reads TGCAGTGCTAGCCGGGACTTCCAAGAGACCCAGTACTTC.

V and J are TRBV6-2 or TRBV6-3 and TRBJ2-5; 13 positions agree with TRBD2. Germline assignment: CDR1 MNHEY and CDR2 SVGEGT. V lost 4 bases, J lost 6 bases, and 8 bases stayed unmatched. CDR3 size: 16 residues. CDR3 in DNA: TGTGCCAGCAGTTTGGGACTAGCGGGAATATCAAAGACCCAGTACTTC. It yields the protein CASSLGLAGISKTQYF.

On this clonotype: A much bigger clone sits one base away, suggesting this may be a read error. The chain joins TRBV29-1 to TRBJ2-1; D is perhaps TRBD2 (6 bases). This CDR3 is built from 14 residues. CDR1 is SQVTM, CDR2 ANQGSEA, per germline. Written as DNA, the CDR3 is TGCAGCGCCGTGCGGCGGGGTTCCTGCAATGAGCAGTTCTTC. This codes for CSAVRRGSCNEQFF.

Comments on this clonotype: A read error may produce the germline difference seen at one junction end. The chain is built from TRBV27 and TRBJ2-3; D is unresolved. The CDR3 length is 16 residues. The germline V gene has CDR1 MNHEY and CDR2 SMNVEV (reference sequence). The DNA for the CDR3 is TGTGCCAGCAGTTTAATGGCTAACCCCTACACAGATGCGCAGTATTTT. Translated: CASSLMANPYTDAQYF.

The chain joins TRBV6-2 or TRBV6-3 to TRBJ2-5; TRBD1 aligns across 7 bases. This CDR3 spans 15 amino acids. Germline lookup yields CDR1 MNHEY and CDR2 SVGEGT. With 0 bases clipped from V and 4 bases from J, the junction kept 5 bases outside the gene matches. The CDR3 loop reads CASSYSGTDRETQYF. CDR3 nucleotide sequence: TGTGCCAGCAGTTACTCGGGGACAGACCGAGAGACCCAGTACTTC.

This clonotype was observed at least ten times. The chain uses TRBV7-9 and TRBJ2-5; D is perhaps TRBD2 (6 bases). V was shortened by 6 bases and J by 0 bases, with 11 bases between the two germline ends. Germline values: CDR1 SEHNR, CDR2 FQNEAQ (reference sequence). CDR3 size: 14 residues. As DNA, the CDR3 is TGTGCCAGCAGGCCACCGGGGGACCAAGAGACCCAGTACTTC. Residues: CASRPPGDQETQYF.

The V and J genes are TRBV6-5 and TRBJ2-5; TRBD2 matches at 7 bases. The CDR3 has 15 amino acids. The germline V gene has CDR1 MNHEY and CDR2 SVGAGI. V gave up 2 bases and J gave up 5 bases; unmatched junction bases: 8. This CDR3 is CASSYGAGVSETQYF. The CDR3 nucleotides are TGTGCCAGCAGTTACGGGGCGGGAGTTTCGGAGACCCAGTACTTC.

This clonotype was counted only a few times. The rearrangement uses TRBV30 and TRBJ1-3; 7 bases line up with TRBD1. V shed 2 bases, J shed 3 bases, and the junction held 16 bases outside the gene matches. The CDR3 spans 18 residues. Germline V gene sequence: CDR1 GTSNPN, CDR2 SVGIG (reference sequence). The CDR3 DNA sequence: TGTGCCTGGAGTTCCCTAATGACCCACAGGGGAGATGGAAACACCATATATTTT. Its protein is CAWSSLMTHRGDGNTIYF.

This clonotype was picked up many times. The chain employs TRBV6-5 and TRBJ1-2; possibly TRBD1 for D (6 bases). The CDR3 extends over 15 amino acids. Germline V CDR1 and CDR2: MNHEY, SVGAGI. V lost 8 bases to trimming and J lost 4 bases, with 20 bases between them. CDR3 residues: CASYGGTGMSYGYTF. As DNA, the CDR3 is TGTGCCAGCTACGGCGGAACAGGGATGAGCTATGGCTACACCTTC.

On this clonotype: An end of the junction does not agree with germline; a read error may underlie this. The genes are TRBV27 and TRBJ2-7; a possible D gene is TRBD2 (7 bases). Germline CDR1 and CDR2: MNHEY and SMNVEV (reference sequence). The length of the CDR3 is 15 residues. Here the CDR3 reads CARAWGGQGSDEQSF. In DNA form, the CDR3 reads TGTGCCCGCGCGTGGGGGGGCCAGGGGTCGGACGAGCAGTCCTTC.

V is TRBV27 and J is TRBJ2-3; 8 bases match TRBD2. Germline loops: CDR1 MNHEY, CDR2 SMNVEV (reference sequence). V trimming: 5 bases; J trimming: 2 bases; junction bases outside the gene matches: 9. The CDR3 runs 16 residues. CDR3 in DNA: TGTGCCAGCAGTACCCAATTGACTAGCGTCACAGATACGCAGTATTTT. Translating it yields CASSTQLTSVTDTQYF.

This clonotype was counted a few times. The chain uses TRBV7-9 and TRBJ1-1; possibly TRBD1 for D (6 bases). Germline V CDR1 and CDR2: SEHNR, FQNEAQ (reference sequence). The CDR3 sequence is 15 residues long. V gave up 4 bases and J gave up 5 bases, with 17 bases separating them. The CDR3 nucleotides read TGTGCCAGCAGCTCGGGACATCCTAGGGGGACTGAAGCTTTCTTT. This translates into CASSSGHPRGTEAFF.

This chain joins TRBV27 and TRBJ2-7, with D uncertain. CDR3 length equals 13 residues. Germline-derived CDR1 and CDR2 are MNHEY and SMNVEV (reference sequence). Trimming stripped 3 bases from V and 2 bases from J, with 8 bases between. The CDR3 loop reads CASSFKVAYEQYF. CDR3 DNA: TGTGCCAGCAGTTTTAAGGTAGCCTACGAGCAGTACTTC.

There are a few counts of this clonotype. The CDR3, as DNA: TGTGCCAGCAGCACACCCCCGGACAGTAACAATCAGCCCCAGCATTTT. Translating gives CASSTPPDSNNQPQHF. The V call is TRBV21-1, the J call TRBJ1-5; the table names TRBD1, a call not compared with the DNA. TRBV21-1 is marked as a pseudogene. This CDR3 spans 16 amino acids.

This clonotype was detected a few times. The chain couples TRBV20-1 to TRBJ2-5; tentative D call: TRBD1 (6 bases). The V gene lost 0 bases and the J gene lost 2 bases, with 16 bases spanning the gap. Germline CDR1 DFQATT, CDR2 SNEGSKA (reference sequence). The CDR3 sequence is 16 residues long. The CDR3 bases are TGCAGTGCTAGAGATCCTGGGCAGGGGATTCAAGAGACCCAGTACTTC. This translates into CSARDPGQGIQETQYF.

Comments on this clonotype: A single base separates this from a much larger clone, so it may be a read error. This rearrangement joins TRBV6-6 to TRBJ1-4; no reliable D call. V was clipped by 2 bases and J by 5 bases, with 15 bases between them. This CDR3 contains 16 residues. CDR1 is MNHNY, CDR2 SVGAGI, per germline (reference sequence). The CDR3 DNA follows: TGTGCCAGCAGTTACCTCAACGGAGGACCGAATGAAAAACTGTTTTTT. It encodes CASSYLNGGPNEKLFF.

This chain links TRBV3-1 with TRBJ2-2, with 10 bases aligning to TRBD2. In germline, CDR1 is LGHDT, CDR2 YNNKEL (reference sequence). V trimming: 2 bases; J trimming: 0 bases; junction bases outside the gene matches: 12. CDR3 length: 20 amino acids. The CDR3 bases are TGTGCCAGCAGCCAATGGCGGCTAGCGGGAGAAAAACCGAACACCGGGGAGCTGTTTTTT. As protein: CASSQWRLAGEKPNTGELFF.

This clonotype was seen only a few times. The V call is TRBV5-1, the J call TRBJ2-7; 11 bases map to TRBD2. From germline, CDR1 is SGHRS and CDR2 YFSETQ. V gave up 1 base and J gave up 5 bases; unmatched junction bases: 5. This CDR3 spans 15 amino acids. The DNA of the CDR3 is TGCGCCAGCAGCTTGTTGCCTAGCGGGGGGAACGAGCAGTACTTC. Translated: CASSLLPSGGNEQYF.

A note on this clonotype: A much larger clone differs from this one at a single base, so this may be a read error. The CDR3 does not close with the conserved phenylalanine or tryptophan, likely indicating a read error. CDR3 sequence reads: CASSYRYNQPQHL. For the CDR3, the DNA is TGTGCCAGCAGTTATCGGTACAATCAGCCCCAGCATCTT. The chain carries TRBV6-5 and TRBJ1-5, with D unresolved. This CDR3 contains 13 residues. Between the trimmed V and J ends, which lost 3 bases and 3 bases, there was a span of 6 bases. Germline V gene data show CDR1 as MNHEY and CDR2 as SVGAGI.

The rearrangement joins TRBV28 to TRBJ2-3, with D possibly TRBD2 on 5 matching bases. Germline CDR1 and CDR2: MDHEN and SYDVKM. This CDR3 spans 15 amino acids. Trimming pared 4 bases from V and 2 bases from J, leaving 13 bases between. The CDR3 here is CASSSSGDNTDTQYF. The CDR3 DNA is TGTGCCAGCAGTTCGTCCGGGGATAACACAGATACGCAGTATTTT.

This clonotype was counted between two and nine times. The chain couples TRBV6-2 or TRBV6-3 to TRBJ2-7; D is ambiguous. The CDR3 is 14 residues long. Germline loops: CDR1 MNHEY, CDR2 SVGEGT. Between the trimmed V and J ends, which lost 0 bases and 2 bases, there was a span of 8 bases. DNA for the CDR3: TGTGCCAGCAGTTACTCTGACCGGGCCTACGAGCAGTACTTC. Protein product: CASSYSDRAYEQYF.

This clonotype was seen more than once but under ten times. This chain joins TRBV5-6 and TRBJ2-7; D remains unclear. The CDR3 has 14 amino acids. V gave up 5 bases and J gave up 4 bases, with 16 bases separating them. The germline V gene has CDR1 SGHDT and CDR2 YYEEEE. CDR3 region: CASSSGSGPYEQYF. CDR3 nucleotide sequence: TGTGCCAGCAGTTCTGGTTCCGGGCCTTACGAGCAGTACTTC.

This clonotype turned up a few times. The junction does not match germline at one end; this may be a read error. The V and J genes are TRBV6-5 and TRBJ1-5, with unresolved D. The CDR3 is 14 amino acids. From germline, CDR1 is MNHEY and CDR2 SVGAGI. CDR3 amino acids: CACSNPGLNQPQHF. DNA for the CDR3: TGTGCCTGCAGTAACCCGGGCCTCAATCAGCCCCAGCATTTT.

This clonotype was detected many times. This chain joins TRBV2 and TRBJ2-4, with 8 bases aligning to TRBD2. CDR3 length equals 14 residues. Germline V gives CDR1 SNHLY, CDR2 FYNNEI. V lost 3 bases, J lost 7 bases, and 5 bases stayed unmatched. CDR3 DNA sequence: TGTGCCAGCAGTGAGAGCGGGGGAAGGAACATTCAGTACTTC. It is translated as CASSESGGRNIQYF.

A few counts support this clonotype. This chain joins TRBV7-9 and TRBJ2-1; no reliable D call. V gave up 3 bases and J gave up 5 bases, with 14 bases separating them. The germline CDR1 and CDR2 sequences are SEHNR and FQNEAQ (reference sequence). The CDR3 sequence is 15 residues long. The CDR3 sequence is CASSFSMEIDNEQFF. Here the CDR3 DNA reads TGTGCCAGCAGCTTCTCTATGGAGATAGACAATGAGCAGTTCTTC. Drawing the rest from reference TRBV7-9 and TRBJ2-1, the complete variable domain is DTGVSQNPRHKITKRGQNVTFRCDPISEHNRLYWYRQTLGQGPEFLTYFQNEAQLEKSRLLSDRFSAERPKGSFSTLEIQRTEQGDSAMYLCASSFSMEIDNEQFFGPGTRLTVL.

There are many counts of this clonotype. V usage is TRBV30 and J usage is TRBJ1-2, with 7 nucleotides matching TRBD1. CDR3 length: 12 residues. V lost 5 bases, J lost 1 base, and 1 base stayed unmatched. Germline values: CDR1 GTSNPN, CDR2 SVGIG (reference sequence). The CDR3 coding sequence is TGTGCCTGGGACAGGGATAACTATGGCTACACCTTC. This translates into CAWDRDNYGYTF.

This clonotype was observed at least ten times. The J gene is TRBJ1-2, the V gene TRBV7-2; no reliable D call. From germline, CDR1 is SGHTA and CDR2 FQGNSA. The CDR3 has 14 amino acids. The V and J ends lost 3 bases and 2 bases respectively, with 10 bases between them. Here the CDR3 DNA reads TGTGCCAGCAGCTTTATAATCCCGAACTATGGCTACACCTTC. Amino acids: CASSFIIPNYGYTF.

The V call is TRBV30, the J call TRBJ2-1; TRBD1 agrees at 7 bases. V was clipped by 2 bases and J by 6 bases; unmatched bases: 4. Germline loops: CDR1 GTSNPN, CDR2 SVGIG (reference sequence). CDR3 size: 13 residues. The CDR3 region is CAWSMAGGNEQFF. The DNA of the CDR3 is TGTGCCTGGAGTATGGCAGGGGGCAATGAGCAGTTCTTC. Using reference TRBV30 and TRBJ2-1 for the parts outside the CDR3, the full variable domain is SQTIHQWPATLVQPVGSPLSLECTVEGTSNPNLYWYRQAAGRGLQLLFYSVGIGQISSEVPQNLSASRPQDRQFILSSKKLLLSDSGFYLCAWSMAGGNEQFFGPGTRLTVL.